This entry lists 10 T cell receptor beta chains sequenced from one sample in a study of shared clonotypes between healthy human individuals. TCRdb's copy holds only in-frame clones and misses some; the assay was immunoSEQ multiplex PCR. Among 2 million or so clones, just under 95% were seen once, and the ten largest hold 0.9% to 1.3%. Naive CD8 cells, CD45RO-negative and positively selected for CCR7, excluded terminally differentiated effector memory CD45RA+ cells. Sequencing was performed on naive CD8+ T cells sorted from blood. The receptors derive from a man aged 18 to 29 in good health.

V and J are TRBV7-9 and TRBJ2-3; unclear D gene. Trimming cost V 6 bases and J 6 bases, with 10 bases left between them. This CDR3 comprises 12 residues. CDR1 is SEHNR, CDR2 FQNEAQ, per germline (reference sequence). CDR3 in amino acids: CASRISADTQYF. DNA for the CDR3: TGTGCCAGCAGAATTTCCGCGGATACGCAGTATTTT.

This clone was observed a single time. The chain links TRBV19 to TRBJ2-7; TRBD1 agrees at 9 bases. V gave up 7 bases and J gave up 6 bases; unmatched junction bases: 10. CDR3 length: 14 amino acids. CDR1 and CDR2 (germline): LNHDA, SQIVND (reference sequence). The CDR3: CASTAGTGIGEQYF. The CDR3 coding sequence is TGTGCCAGTACCGCCGGGACAGGGATAGGCGAGCAGTACTTC.

CDR3 region: CASSLALPPSKSSYNEQFF. The CDR3 region has the DNA TGTGCCAGCAGCTTAGCGCTCCCTCCTAGCAAAAGCTCCTACAATGAGCAGTTCTTC. V gene TRBV7-2 combines with J gene TRBJ2-1; possibly TRBD2 for D (5 bases). Germline loops: CDR1 SGHTA, CDR2 FQGNSA. The CDR3 runs to 19 residues. V lost 0 bases and J 0 bases, leaving 18 bases between the germline ends.

In regard to this clone: Other DNA sequences in the sample encode the same CDR3. The V call is TRBV6-5, the J call TRBJ2-7; tentatively, D is TRBD1 (6 bases). Germline CDR1 and CDR2: MNHEY and SVGAGI. The CDR3 is made up of 14 amino acids. V dropped 3 bases and J dropped 0 bases, with 9 bases sitting between them. This chain's CDR3 is CASSYRTDSYEQYF. The CDR3 DNA sequence: TGTGCCAGCAGTTATAGGACAGACTCCTACGAGCAGTACTTC.

The chain joins TRBV7-9 to TRBJ2-2; weak D call: TRBD1 (6 bases). Germline-derived CDR1 and CDR2 are SEHNR and FQNEAQ (reference sequence). The CDR3 runs to 11 residues. CDR3 residues: CGLRDIGELFF. In DNA, the CDR3 is TGTGGCCTCAGGGACATCGGGGAGCTGTTTTTT.

Written as DNA, the CDR3 is TGTGCCAGTAGCTGGGACAGGGAGGGGACTGAAGCTTTCTTT. Translated, it gives CASSWDREGTEAFF. The chain combines TRBV19 with TRBJ1-1, with 9 bases aligning to TRBD1. Looked up from germline, CDR1 is LNHDA and CDR2 is SQIVND (reference sequence). The CDR3 is 14 amino acids. V lost 6 bases to trimming and J lost 5 bases; unmatched junction nucleotides: 7.

The chain has TRBV6-1 and TRBJ1-1, with D possibly matching TRBD1 (5 bases). Looked up from germline, CDR1 is MNHNS and CDR2 is SASEGT. Trimming took 4 bases from V and 0 from J, leaving 18 bases between them. The CDR3 consists of 17 residues. The CDR3 region has the DNA TGTGCCAGCAGTGGGGACCTACCGTATTCTTTGAACACTGAAGCTTTCTTT. Amino acids: CASSGDLPYSLNTEAFF.

Only one count was recorded for this clone. The V and J genes are TRBV7-8 and TRBJ1-5; 8 nucleotides line up with TRBD1. The germline V gene encodes CDR1 SGHVS and CDR2 FQNEAQ. Trimming took 5 bases from V and 10 from J; bases not matched to a gene: 13. The CDR3 contains 15 residues. The CDR3: CASSIGQGPSYPQHF. In DNA, the CDR3 is TGTGCCAGCAGCATTGGACAGGGCCCCTCTTATCCCCAGCATTTT.

With respect to this clone: A much larger clone differs by one base, so this may be a read error. Other DNA variants within this sample encode the same CDR3. This sequence joins TRBV11-2 and TRBJ2-3, with no clear D. CDR3 length: 12 amino acids. V was shortened by 1 base and J by 4 bases, with 3 bases between the two germline ends. Looked up from germline, CDR1 is SGHAT and CDR2 is FQNNGV. For the CDR3, the DNA is TGTGCCAGCAGCTTAGGCCCAGATACGCAGTATTTT. Translated: CASSLGPDTQYF.

This chain links TRBV27 with TRBJ1-4; D is possibly TRBD1 (5 bases). Germline V gene lookup returns CDR1 MNHEY and CDR2 SMNVEV (reference sequence). The CDR3 extends over 17 amino acids. Trimming removed 5 bases from V and 0 bases from J, with 16 bases in between. The CDR3 spells CASSTQGLEATNEKLFF. The CDR3 DNA is TGTGCCAGCAGTACTCAGGGATTGGAGGCAACTAATGAAAAACTGTTTTTT.